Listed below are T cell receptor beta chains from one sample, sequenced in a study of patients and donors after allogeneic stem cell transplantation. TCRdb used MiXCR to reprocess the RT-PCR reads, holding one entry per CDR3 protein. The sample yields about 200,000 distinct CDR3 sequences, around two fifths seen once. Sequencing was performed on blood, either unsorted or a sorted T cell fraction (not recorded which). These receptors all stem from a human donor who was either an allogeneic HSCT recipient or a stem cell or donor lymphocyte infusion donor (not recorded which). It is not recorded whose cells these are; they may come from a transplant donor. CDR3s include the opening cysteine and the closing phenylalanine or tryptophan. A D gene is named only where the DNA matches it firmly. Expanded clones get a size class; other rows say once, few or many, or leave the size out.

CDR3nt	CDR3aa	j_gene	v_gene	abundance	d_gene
TGTGCCAGCAGCTTACTGGACAGCATGAACACTGAAGCTTTCTTT	CASSLLDSMNTEAFF	TRBJ1-1	TRBV7-9	NA	NA
TGTGCCACCAGCAGAGATCCCACAGATACGCAGTATTTT	CATSRDPTDTQYF	TRBJ2-3	TRBV15	NA	NA
TGTGCCAGCAGCAAACCGACAGACAGCTATGGCTACACCTTC	CASSKPTDSYGYTF	TRBJ1-2	TRBV7-2	NA	NA
TGCGCCAGCAGCTTGGACAGGGGCCGGTCACCCCTCCACTTT	CASSLDRGRSPLHF	TRBJ1-6	TRBV5-1	NA	TRBD1
TGTGCCAGCAGCCCCTCACCCCGGAGGGGTGAAAAACTGTTTTTT	CASSPSPRRGEKLFF	TRBJ1-4	TRBV11-3	few	NA
TGTGCCAGCAGCTTAGCAGGGGTGAAAAACACTGAAGCTTTCTTT	CASSLAGVKNTEAFF	TRBJ1-1	TRBV7-8	few	NA
TGTGCCAGCAGCTTGCAGGGGACCGGGGCCAACGTCCTGACTTTC	CASSLQGTGANVLTF	TRBJ2-6	TRBV7-6	few	NA
TGTGCCAGCAGCCAAGGCTGGGGGCGGGGAAACACCATATATTTT	CASSQGWGRGNTIYF	TRBJ1-3	TRBV6-5	NA	NA
TGTGCCAGCAGCTCTCGGACTAGCGGGGCTGTCTACAATGAGCAGTTCTTC	CASSSRTSGAVYNEQFF	TRBJ2-1	TRBV9	few	TRBD2
TGTGCCAGCAGTTACTCGGGACAGGTGACCGCGAACACCGGGGAGCTGTTTTTT	CASSYSGQVTANTGELFF	TRBJ2-2	TRBV6-5	once	TRBD1
TGTGCCAGCAGTTACTCGATGGGCAATCAGCCCCAGCATTTT	CASSYSMGNQPQHF	TRBJ1-5	TRBV6-5	NA	NA
TGTGCCAGCAGTAGCGGGGGTCTACAAGAGACCCAGTACTTC	CASSSGGLQETQYF	TRBJ2-5	TRBV2	few	TRBD2
TGCAGTGCTAGAAACGATGGTCAGCCCCAGCATTTT	CSARNDGQPQHF	TRBJ1-5	TRBV20-1	few	NA
TGTGCCAGCAGCGCGCGGGACAGACCCAAAAACATTCAGTACTTC	CASSARDRPKNIQYF	TRBJ2-4	TRBV7-2	NA	NA
TGTGCCATCAGTGCTGGCGGGGATCAGCCCCAGCATTTT	CAISAGGDQPQHF	TRBJ1-5	TRBV10-3	NA	NA
TGTGCCAGCAGTTACTGGGGCGGGACACTCGCAACTAATGAAAAACTGTTTTTT	CASSYWGGTLATNEKLFF	TRBJ1-4	TRBV12-3/TRBV12-4	few	NA
TGTGCCAGCAGTTTTCTGGGGCCCTCCTACGAGCAGTACTTC	CASSFLGPSYEQYF	TRBJ2-7	TRBV12-3/TRBV12-4	NA	NA
TGTGCCAGCAGCCCCGCTCAGGGGCACTCCTCTAACTATGGCTACACCTTC	CASSPAQGHSSNYGYTF	TRBJ1-2	TRBV12-3/TRBV12-4	NA	NA
TGTGCCAGCAGTTTCCAGGATGGTCAGCCCCAGCATTTT	CASSFQDGQPQHF	TRBJ1-5	TRBV12-3/TRBV12-4	few	NA
TGTGCCAGCAGCCAAGTAATAGAGACCCAGTACTTC	CASSQVIETQYF	TRBJ2-5	TRBV3-1	NA	NA
TGTGCCAGCAGTTCCGTTATCTGGGACGAGCAGTACTTC	CASSSVIWDEQYF	TRBJ2-7	TRBV12-3/TRBV12-4	NA	NA
TGTGCCAGCAGTTCCCCCCCGGGGGAGGGGAACACCGGGGAGCTGTTTTTT	CASSSPPGEGNTGELFF	TRBJ2-2	TRBV27	medium-sized	TRBD2
TGTGCCAGCAGCTCAGGGACTAGCTACGAGCAGTACTTC	CASSSGTSYEQYF	TRBJ2-7	TRBV9	NA	TRBD2
TGTGCCAGCAGTTTAATCGGGACAGGGACTGAAGCTTTCTTT	CASSLIGTGTEAFF	TRBJ1-1	TRBV12-3/TRBV12-4	NA	TRBD1
TGTGCCAGCAGCGTTGCGGTGACCCTAGGGAATGAGCAGTTCTTC	CASSVAVTLGNEQFF	TRBJ2-1	TRBV9	NA	NA
TGCAGTGCTCGCTTCCGCATTTACTCCTACAATGAGCAGTTCTTC	CSARFRIYSYNEQFF	TRBJ2-1	TRBV20-1	NA	NA
TGCGCCAGCAGCTTACGTTCTCAGGGATCCCCCTATAATTCACCCCTCCACTTT	CASSLRSQGSPYNSPLHF	TRBJ1-6	TRBV5-1	NA	NA
TGTGCCAGCAGTTTAGGTCGAAACACCATATATTTT	CASSLGRNTIYF	TRBJ1-3	TRBV12-3/TRBV12-4	NA	NA
TGTGCCAGCAGCCAAGCCCAGTATATGGACACTGAAGCTTTCTTT	CASSQAQYMDTEAFF	TRBJ1-1	TRBV4-2	NA	NA
TGTGCCAGCAGTGAGGGGGGAACTTATGGCTACACCTTC	CASSEGGTYGYTF	TRBJ1-2	TRBV25-1	NA	NA
TGTGCCAGCAGCTTGGCAAGTAACTATGGCTACACCTTC	CASSLASNYGYTF	TRBJ1-2	TRBV13	NA	NA
TGTGCCAGCAGGGAAAGGGGAGGTACCGGGGAGCTGTTTTTT	CASRERGGTGELFF	TRBJ2-2	TRBV12-3/TRBV12-4	NA	NA
TGTGCCAGCGCTGGACAGTACAATCAGCCCCAGCATTTT	CASAGQYNQPQHF	TRBJ1-5	TRBV12-3/TRBV12-4	NA	NA
TGTGCCAGCAGTCCTCCCGCTCCGACTATTGGATCCGAGCAGTACTTC	CASSPPAPTIGSEQYF	TRBJ2-7	TRBV27	few	NA
TGTGCCAGCAGTGTAAAGGAGGCGGGTCGGGCTTTCTTT	CASSVKEAGRAFF	TRBJ1-1	TRBV6-1	few	NA
TGTGCCACCACGGGGCCTAGCGGGGTATGGGCAGATACGCAGTATTTT	CATTGPSGVWADTQYF	TRBJ2-3	TRBV15	NA	TRBD2